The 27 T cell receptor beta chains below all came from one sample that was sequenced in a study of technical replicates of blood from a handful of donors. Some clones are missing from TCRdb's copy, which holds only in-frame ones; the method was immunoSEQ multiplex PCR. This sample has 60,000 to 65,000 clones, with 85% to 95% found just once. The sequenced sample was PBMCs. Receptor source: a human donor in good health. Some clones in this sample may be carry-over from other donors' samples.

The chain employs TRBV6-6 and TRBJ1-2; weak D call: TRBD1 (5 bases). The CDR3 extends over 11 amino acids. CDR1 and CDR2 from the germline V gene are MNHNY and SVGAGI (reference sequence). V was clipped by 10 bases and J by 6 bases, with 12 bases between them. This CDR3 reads CATLGGDGYTF. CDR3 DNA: TGTGCCACCCTCGGGGGGGATGGCTACACCTTC.

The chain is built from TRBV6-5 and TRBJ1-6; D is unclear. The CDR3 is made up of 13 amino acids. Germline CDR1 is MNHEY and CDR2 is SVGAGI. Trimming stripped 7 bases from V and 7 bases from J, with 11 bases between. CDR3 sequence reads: CASMAGSNSPLHF. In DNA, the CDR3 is TGTGCCAGCATGGCAGGCTCCAATTCACCCCTCCACTTT.

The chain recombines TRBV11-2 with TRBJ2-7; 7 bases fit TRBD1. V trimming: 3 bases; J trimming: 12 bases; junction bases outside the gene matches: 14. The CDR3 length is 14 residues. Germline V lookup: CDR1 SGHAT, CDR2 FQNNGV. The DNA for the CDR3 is TGTGCCAGCAGCTTGGAACCTACAGGGGCACAGGGGTACTTC. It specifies CASSLEPTGAQGYF.

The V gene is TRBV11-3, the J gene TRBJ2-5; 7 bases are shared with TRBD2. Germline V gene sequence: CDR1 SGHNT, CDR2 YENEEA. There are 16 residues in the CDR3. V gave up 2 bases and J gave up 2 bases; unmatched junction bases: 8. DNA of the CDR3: TGTGCCAGCAGCTTATTGGCCTGGCGGGAGCAAGAGACCCAGTACTTC. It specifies CASSLLAWREQETQYF.

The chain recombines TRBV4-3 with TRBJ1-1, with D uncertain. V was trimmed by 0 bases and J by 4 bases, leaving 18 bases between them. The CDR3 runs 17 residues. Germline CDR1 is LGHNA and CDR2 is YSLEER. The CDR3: CASSQDSQRSGGTEAFF. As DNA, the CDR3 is TGCGCCAGCAGCCAAGACTCCCAGCGATCGGGAGGCACTGAAGCTTTCTTT.

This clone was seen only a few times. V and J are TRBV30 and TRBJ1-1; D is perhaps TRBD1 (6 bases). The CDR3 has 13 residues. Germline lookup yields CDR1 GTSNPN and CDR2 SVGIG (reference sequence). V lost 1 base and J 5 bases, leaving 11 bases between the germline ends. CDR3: CAWSGGHGTEAFF. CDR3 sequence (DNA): TGTGCCTGGAGTGGGGGGCATGGGACTGAAGCTTTCTTT.

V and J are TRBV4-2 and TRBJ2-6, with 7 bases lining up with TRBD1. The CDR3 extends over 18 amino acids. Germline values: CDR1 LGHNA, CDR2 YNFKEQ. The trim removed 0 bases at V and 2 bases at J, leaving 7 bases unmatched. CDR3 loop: CASSQDLQGLAGANVLTF. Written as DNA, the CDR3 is TGTGCCAGCAGCCAAGACTTACAGGGGCTGGCTGGGGCCAACGTCCTGACTTTC.

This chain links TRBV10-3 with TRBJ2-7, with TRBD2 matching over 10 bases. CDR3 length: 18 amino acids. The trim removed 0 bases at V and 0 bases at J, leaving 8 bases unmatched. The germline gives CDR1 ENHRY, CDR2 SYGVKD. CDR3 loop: CAISESRGTSASSYEQYF. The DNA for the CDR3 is TGTGCCATCAGTGAGTCGAGGGGGACTAGCGCAAGCTCCTACGAGCAGTACTTC.

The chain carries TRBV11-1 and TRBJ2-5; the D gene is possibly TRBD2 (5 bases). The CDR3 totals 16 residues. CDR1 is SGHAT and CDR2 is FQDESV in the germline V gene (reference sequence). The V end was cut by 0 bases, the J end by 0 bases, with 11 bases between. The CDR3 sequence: CASSLARARYQETQYF. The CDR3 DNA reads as TGTGCCAGCAGCTTAGCGCGGGCGAGGTACCAAGAGACCCAGTACTTC.

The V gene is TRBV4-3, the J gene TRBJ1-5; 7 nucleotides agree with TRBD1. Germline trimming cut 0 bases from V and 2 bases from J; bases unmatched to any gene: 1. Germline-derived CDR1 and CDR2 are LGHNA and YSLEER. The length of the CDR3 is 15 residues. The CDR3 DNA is TGCGCCAGCAGCCAAGATGGACAGGGCAATCAGCCCCAGCATTTT. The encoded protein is CASSQDGQGNQPQHF.

The CDR3 DNA reads TGTGCCAGCAGCTTAGAAGGGGGCGGCACTGAAGCTTTCTTT. It codes for CASSLEGGGTEAFF. J is TRBJ1-1 and V is TRBV7-9; 7 bases agree with TRBD1. This CDR3 has 14 amino acids. V shed 1 base, J shed 4 bases, and the junction held 3 bases outside the gene matches. Germline V gene lookup returns CDR1 SEHNR and CDR2 FQNEAQ (reference sequence).

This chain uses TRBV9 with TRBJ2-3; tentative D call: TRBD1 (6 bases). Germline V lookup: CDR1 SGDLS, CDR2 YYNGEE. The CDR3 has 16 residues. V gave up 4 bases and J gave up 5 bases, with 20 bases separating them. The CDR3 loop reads CASSTWGQFWGDTQYF. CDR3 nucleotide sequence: TGTGCCAGCAGCACCTGGGGGCAGTTCTGGGGAGATACGCAGTATTTT.

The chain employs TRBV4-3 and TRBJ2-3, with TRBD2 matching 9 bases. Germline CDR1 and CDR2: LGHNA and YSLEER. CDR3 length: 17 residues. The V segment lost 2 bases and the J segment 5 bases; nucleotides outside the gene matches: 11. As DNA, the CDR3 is TGCGCCAGCAGCCAATCTTACCTCGCGGGAGGGCAAGATACGCAGTATTTT. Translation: CASSQSYLAGGQDTQYF.

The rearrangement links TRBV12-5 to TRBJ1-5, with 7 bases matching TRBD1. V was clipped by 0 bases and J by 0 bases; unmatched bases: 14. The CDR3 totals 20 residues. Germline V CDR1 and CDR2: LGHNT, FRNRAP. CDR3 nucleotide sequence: TGTGCTAGTGGTTTGGTGGTTTCGGGACAGAATAAATATAGCAATCAGCCCCAGCATTTT. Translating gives CASGLVVSGQNKYSNQPQHF.

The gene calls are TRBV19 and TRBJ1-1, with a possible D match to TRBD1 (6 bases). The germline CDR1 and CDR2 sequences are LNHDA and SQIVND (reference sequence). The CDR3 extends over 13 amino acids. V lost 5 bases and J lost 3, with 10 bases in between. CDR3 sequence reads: CASSRQVYTEAFF. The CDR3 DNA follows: TGTGCCAGTAGTCGACAGGTTTACACTGAAGCTTTCTTT.

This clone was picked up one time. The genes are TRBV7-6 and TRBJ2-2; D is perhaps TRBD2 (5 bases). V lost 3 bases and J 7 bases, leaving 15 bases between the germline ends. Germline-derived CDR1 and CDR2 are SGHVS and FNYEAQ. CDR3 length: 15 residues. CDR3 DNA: TGTGCCAGCAGCTTCGAGGGCCCGGCCGGCGGGGAGCTGTTTTTT. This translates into CASSFEGPAGGELFF. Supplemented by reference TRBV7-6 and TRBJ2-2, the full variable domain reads GAGVSQSPRYKVTKRGQDVALRCDPISGHVSLYWYRQALGQGPEFLTYFNYEAQQDKSGLPNDRFSAERPEGSISTLTIQRTEQRDSAMYRCASSFEGPAGGELFFGEGSRLTVL.

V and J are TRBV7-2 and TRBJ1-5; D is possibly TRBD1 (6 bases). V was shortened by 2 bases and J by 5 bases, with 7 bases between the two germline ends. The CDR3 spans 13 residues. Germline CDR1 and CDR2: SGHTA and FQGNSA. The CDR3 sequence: CASSLRQDQPQHF. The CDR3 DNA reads TGTGCCAGCAGCTTAAGACAGGATCAGCCCCAGCATTTT. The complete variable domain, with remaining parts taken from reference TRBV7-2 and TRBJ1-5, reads GAGVSQSPSNKVTEKGKDVELRCDPISGHTALYWYRQSLGQGLEFLIYFQGNSAPDKSGLPSDRFSAERTGGSVSTLTIQRTQQEDSAVYLCASSLRQDQPQHFGDGTRLSIL.

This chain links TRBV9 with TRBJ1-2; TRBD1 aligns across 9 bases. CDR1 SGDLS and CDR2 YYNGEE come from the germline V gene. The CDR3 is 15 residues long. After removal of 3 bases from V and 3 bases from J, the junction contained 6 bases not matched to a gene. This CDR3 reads CASSAHRGRDYGYTF. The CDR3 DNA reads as TGTGCCAGCAGCGCCCACAGGGGGCGCGACTATGGCTACACCTTC.

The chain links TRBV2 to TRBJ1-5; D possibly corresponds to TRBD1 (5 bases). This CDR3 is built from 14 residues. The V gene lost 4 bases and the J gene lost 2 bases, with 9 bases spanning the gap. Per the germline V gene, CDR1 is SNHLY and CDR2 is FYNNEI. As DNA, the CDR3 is TGTGCCAGCAGTGTCGGGGGGGGCAATCAGCCCCAGCATTTT. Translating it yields CASSVGGGNQPQHF.

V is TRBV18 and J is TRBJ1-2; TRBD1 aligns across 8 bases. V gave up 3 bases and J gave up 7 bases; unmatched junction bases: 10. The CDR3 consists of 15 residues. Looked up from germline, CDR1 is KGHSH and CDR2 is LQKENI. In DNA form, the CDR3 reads TGTGCCAGCTCACCTATTGGGCAGGGGGCTTCTGGCTACACCTTC. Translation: CASSPIGQGASGYTF.

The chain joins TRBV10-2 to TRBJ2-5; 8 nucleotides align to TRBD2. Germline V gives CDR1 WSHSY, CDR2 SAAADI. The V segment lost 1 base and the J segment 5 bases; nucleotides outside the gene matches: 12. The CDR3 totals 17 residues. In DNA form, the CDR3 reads TGCGCCAGCAGTGAGTGGAGCGGGAGTGGTCGTGGGGAGACCCAGTACTTC. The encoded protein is CASSEWSGSGRGETQYF.

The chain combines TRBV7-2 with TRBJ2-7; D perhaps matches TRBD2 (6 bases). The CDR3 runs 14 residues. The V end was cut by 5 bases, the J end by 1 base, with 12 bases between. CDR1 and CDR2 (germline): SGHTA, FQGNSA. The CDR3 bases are TGTGCCAGCAGCACCGGGACTCCGTCCTACGAGCAGTACTTC. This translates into CASSTGTPSYEQYF.

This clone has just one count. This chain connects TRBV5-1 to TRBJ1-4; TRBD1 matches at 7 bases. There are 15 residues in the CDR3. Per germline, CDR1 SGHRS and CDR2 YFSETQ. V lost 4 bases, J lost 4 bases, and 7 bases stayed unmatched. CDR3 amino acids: CASSTSGTDNEKLFF. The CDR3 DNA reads TGCGCCAGCAGCACTTCCGGGACAGATAATGAAAAACTGTTTTTT.

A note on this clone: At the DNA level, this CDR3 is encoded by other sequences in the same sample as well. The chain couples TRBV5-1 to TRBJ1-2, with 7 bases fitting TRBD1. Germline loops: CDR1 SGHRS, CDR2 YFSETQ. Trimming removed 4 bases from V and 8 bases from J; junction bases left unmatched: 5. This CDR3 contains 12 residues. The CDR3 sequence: CASSPVQGGYTF. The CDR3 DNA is TGCGCCAGCAGCCCGGTACAGGGGGGCTACACCTTC.

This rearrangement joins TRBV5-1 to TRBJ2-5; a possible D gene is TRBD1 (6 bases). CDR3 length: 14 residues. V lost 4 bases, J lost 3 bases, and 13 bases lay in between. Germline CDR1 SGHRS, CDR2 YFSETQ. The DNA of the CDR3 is TGCGCCAGCAGCACAGGGACCCCTAAAGAGACCCAGTACTTC. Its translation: CASSTGTPKETQYF.

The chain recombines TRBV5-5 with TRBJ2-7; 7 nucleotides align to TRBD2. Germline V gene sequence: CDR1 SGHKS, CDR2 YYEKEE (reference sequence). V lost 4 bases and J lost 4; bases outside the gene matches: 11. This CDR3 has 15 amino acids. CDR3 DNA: TGTGCCAGCAGCACGCTGGGGGGAGGGCCTTACGAGCAGTACTTC. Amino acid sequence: CASSTLGGGPYEQYF. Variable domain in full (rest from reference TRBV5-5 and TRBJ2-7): DAGVTQSPTHLIKTRGQQVTLRCSPISGHKSVSWYQQVLGQGPQFIFQYYEKEERGRGNFPDRFSARQFPNYSSELNVNALLLGDSALYLCASSTLGGGPYEQYFGPGTRLTVT.

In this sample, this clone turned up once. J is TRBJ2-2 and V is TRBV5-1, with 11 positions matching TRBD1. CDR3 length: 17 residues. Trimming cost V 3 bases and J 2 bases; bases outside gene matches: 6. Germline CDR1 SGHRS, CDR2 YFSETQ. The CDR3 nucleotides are TGCGCCAGCAGCTCCGTACGGACAGGGGGCAACACCGGGGAGCTGTTTTTT. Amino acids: CASSSVRTGGNTGELFF.